The present TCR beta chain was sequenced within a study of T cell repertoires in cytomegalovirus infection. At the level of the study: As its CMV epitopes, the study selected recently identified HLA-C-restricted and well-studied HLA-B-restricted targets. The public TCR beta signatures pointed to both CMV infection and matching HLA type. Notes on the study in general: Summed frequency of public TCR beta families distinguished CMV carriers with the relevant HLA.

Note on this clonotype: Its antigen is not identified.

TCRdb passed the reads through MiXCR, listing each CDR3 protein once. The sample consists of about a million distinct CDR3 sequences, roughly 31% of them appearing once. In germline, CDR1 is MNHEY, CDR2 SMNVEV (reference sequence). J was trimmed by 3 bases and V by 5 bases; bases with no gene match: 9. The length of the CDR3 is 16 residues. Sequencing used cultured CD8+ T cells from PBMCs, obtained from culture after CMV antigen stimulation. The chain recombines TRBV27 with TRBJ2-5; 10 nucleotides line up with TRBD2. This sequence originates from a human donor in good health (CMV status not recorded). Some clones in this sample may be carry-over from other donors' samples. CDR3 nucleotides: TGTGCCAGCAGTCCCATAGCGGGGGGCACCGAAGAGACCCAGTACTTC. Its protein is CASSPIAGGTEETQYF.